This TCR beta chain was recovered during a study of blood T cells in healthy people across ages. There are 14 residues in the CDR3. The V gene's germline CDR1 is LGHNA and CDR2 YNFKEQ. The ends were cut back, 1 base at V and 8 bases at J, with 9 bases in the middle. There are a few counts of this clonotype. PCR was performed a second time for roughly 6 to 12 cycles using a sample-barcoded 5' primer and a J-beta primer mix. TCRdb used MiXCR to reprocess the 5' RACE reads, holding one entry per CDR3 protein. The repertoire includes some 1,000,000 distinct CDR3 sequences, around 27% of them detected once, and around 0.75% sits in the top ten. These data also formed part of another study, on T cells of mothers and their children.

The clonotype comes from a girl aged 2 to 10 in good health. The sequenced sample was blood. The V call is TRBV4-2, the J call TRBJ1-6, with a possible D match to TRBD1 (5 bases). CDR3 DNA sequence: TGTGCCAGCAGCCAAGGGGACCGGGATTCACCCCTCCACTTT. This translates into CASSQGDRDSPLHF.